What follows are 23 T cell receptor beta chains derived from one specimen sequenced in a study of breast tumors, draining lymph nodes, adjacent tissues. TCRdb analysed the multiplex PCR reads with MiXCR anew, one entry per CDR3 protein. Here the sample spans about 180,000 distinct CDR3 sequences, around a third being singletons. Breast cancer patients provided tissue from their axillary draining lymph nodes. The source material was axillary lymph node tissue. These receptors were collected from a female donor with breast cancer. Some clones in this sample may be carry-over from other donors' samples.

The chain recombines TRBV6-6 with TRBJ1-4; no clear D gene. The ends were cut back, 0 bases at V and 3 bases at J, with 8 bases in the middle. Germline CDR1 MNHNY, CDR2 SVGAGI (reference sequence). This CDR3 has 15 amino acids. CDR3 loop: CASSYSGRANEKLFF. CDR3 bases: TGTGCCAGCAGTTACTCGGGTAGGGCTAATGAAAAACTGTTTTTT.

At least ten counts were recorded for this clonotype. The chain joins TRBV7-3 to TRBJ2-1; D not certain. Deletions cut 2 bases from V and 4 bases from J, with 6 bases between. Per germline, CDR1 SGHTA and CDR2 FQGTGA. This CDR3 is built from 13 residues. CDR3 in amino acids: CASSLVRYNEQFF. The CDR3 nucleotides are TGTGCCAGCAGCTTAGTGAGGTACAATGAGCAGTTCTTC. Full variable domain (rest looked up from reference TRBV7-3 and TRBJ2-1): GAGVSQTPSNKVTEKGKYVELRCDPISGHTALYWYRQSLGQGPEFLIYFQGTGAADDSGLPNDRFFAVRPEGSVSTLKIQRTERGDSAVYLCASSLVRYNEQFFGPGTRLTVL.

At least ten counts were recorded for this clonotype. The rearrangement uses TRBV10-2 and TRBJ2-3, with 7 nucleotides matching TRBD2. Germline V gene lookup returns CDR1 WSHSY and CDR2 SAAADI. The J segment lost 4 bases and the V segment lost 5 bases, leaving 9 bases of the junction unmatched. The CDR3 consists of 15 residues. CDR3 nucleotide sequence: TGCGCCAGCAGTTGGTCGGGCGGGAGCCCAGATACGCAGTATTTT. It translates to CASSWSGGSPDTQYF.

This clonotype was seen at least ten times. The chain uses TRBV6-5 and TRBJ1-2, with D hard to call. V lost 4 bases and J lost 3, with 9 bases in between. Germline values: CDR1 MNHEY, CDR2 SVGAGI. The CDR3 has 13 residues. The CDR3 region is CASSLGKDYGYTF. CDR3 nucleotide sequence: TGTGCCAGCAGTTTAGGGAAGGACTATGGCTACACCTTC.

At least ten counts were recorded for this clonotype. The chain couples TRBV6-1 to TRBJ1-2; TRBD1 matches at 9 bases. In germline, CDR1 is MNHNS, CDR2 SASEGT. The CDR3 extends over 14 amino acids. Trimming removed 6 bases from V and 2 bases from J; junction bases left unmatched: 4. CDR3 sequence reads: CASRDRGSNYGYTF. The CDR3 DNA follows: TGTGCCAGCAGGGACAGGGGATCGAACTATGGCTACACCTTC.

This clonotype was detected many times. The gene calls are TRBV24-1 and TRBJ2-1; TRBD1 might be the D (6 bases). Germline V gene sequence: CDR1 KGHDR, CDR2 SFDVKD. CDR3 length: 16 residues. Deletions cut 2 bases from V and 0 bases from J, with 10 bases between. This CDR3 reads CATSDSPTGSYNEQFF. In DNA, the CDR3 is TGTGCCACCAGTGATTCACCGACAGGCTCCTACAATGAGCAGTTCTTC.

Here the CDR3 reads CASSPRLVFRELFF. In nucleotides, the CDR3 is TGTGCCAGCAGTCCTCGACTAGTTTTCAGGGAGCTGTTTTTT. The genes are TRBV28 and TRBJ2-2, with D possibly matching TRBD2 (6 bases). V gave up 5 bases and J gave up 9 bases, with 16 bases separating them. This CDR3 region has 14 residues. Germline CDR1 and CDR2: MDHEN and SYDVKM.

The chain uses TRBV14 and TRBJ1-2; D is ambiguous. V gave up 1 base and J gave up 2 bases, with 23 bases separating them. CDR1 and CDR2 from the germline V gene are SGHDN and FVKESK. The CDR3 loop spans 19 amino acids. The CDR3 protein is CASSQGIPGPGSTNYGYTF. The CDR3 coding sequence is TGTGCCAGCAGCCAAGGCATACCTGGACCGGGGAGCACCAACTATGGCTACACCTTC.

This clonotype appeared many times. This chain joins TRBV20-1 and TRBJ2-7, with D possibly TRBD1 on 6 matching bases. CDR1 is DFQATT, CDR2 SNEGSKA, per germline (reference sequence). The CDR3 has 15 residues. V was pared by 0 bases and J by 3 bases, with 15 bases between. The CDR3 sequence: CSAREVTGSRYEQYF. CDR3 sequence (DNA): TGCAGTGCTAGAGAGGTAACAGGGTCGCGCTACGAGCAGTACTTC.

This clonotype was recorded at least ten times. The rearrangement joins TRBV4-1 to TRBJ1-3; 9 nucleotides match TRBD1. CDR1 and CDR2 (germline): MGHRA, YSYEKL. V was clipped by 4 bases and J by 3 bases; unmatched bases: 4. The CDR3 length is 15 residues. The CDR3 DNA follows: TGCGCCAGCAGCCCAAGGGACAGGGATGGAAACACCATATATTTT. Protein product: CASSPRDRDGNTIYF.

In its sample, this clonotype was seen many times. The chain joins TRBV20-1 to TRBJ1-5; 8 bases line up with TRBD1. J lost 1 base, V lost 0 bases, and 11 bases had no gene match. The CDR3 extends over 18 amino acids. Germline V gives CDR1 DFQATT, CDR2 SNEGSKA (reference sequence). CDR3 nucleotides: TGCAGTGCTAGAGATTTGGACAGGGTCCGAGGAAGCAATCAGCCCCAGCATTTT. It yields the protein CSARDLDRVRGSNQPQHF.

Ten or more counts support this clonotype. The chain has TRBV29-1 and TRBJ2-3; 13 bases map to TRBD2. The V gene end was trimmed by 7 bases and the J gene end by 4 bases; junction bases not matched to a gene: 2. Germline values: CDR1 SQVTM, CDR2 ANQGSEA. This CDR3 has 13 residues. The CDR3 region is CSAGTSGADTQYF. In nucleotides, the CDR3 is TGCAGCGCTGGGACTAGCGGGGCAGATACGCAGTATTTT.

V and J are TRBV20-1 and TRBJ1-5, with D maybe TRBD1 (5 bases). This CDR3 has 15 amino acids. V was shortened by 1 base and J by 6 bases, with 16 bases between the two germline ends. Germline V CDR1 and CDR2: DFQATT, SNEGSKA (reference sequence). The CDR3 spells CSARVQELGTQPQHF. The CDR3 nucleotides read TGCAGTGCTAGAGTACAGGAATTAGGCACTCAGCCCCAGCATTTT.

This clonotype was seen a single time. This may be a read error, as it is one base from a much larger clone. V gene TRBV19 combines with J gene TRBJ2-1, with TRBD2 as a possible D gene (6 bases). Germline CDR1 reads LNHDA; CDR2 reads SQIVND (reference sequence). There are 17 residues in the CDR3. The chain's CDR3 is CASSPYTSSTRYNEQSF. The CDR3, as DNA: TGTGCCAGTAGTCCGTATACTAGCTCGACCCGCTACAATGAGCAGTCCTTC.

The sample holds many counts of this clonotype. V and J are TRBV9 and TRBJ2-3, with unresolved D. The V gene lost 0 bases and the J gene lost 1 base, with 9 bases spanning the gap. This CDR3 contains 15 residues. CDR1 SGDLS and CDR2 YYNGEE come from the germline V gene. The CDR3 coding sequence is TGTGCCAGCAGCGTAGACCAACGGGGCACAGATACGCAGTATTTT. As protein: CASSVDQRGTDTQYF.

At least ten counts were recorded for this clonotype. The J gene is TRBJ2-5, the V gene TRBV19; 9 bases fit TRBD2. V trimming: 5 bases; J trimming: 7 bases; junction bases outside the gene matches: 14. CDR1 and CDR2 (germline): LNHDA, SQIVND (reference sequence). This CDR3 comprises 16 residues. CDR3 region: CASSRVAGGVVGTQYF. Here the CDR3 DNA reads TGTGCCAGTAGTCGGGTCGCGGGGGGGGTTGTAGGGACCCAGTACTTC. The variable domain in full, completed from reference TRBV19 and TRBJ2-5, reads DGGITQSPKYLFRKEGQNVTLSCEQNLNHDAMYWYRQDPGQGLRLIYYSQIVNDFQKGDIAEGYSVSREKKESFPLTVTSAQKNPTAFYLCASSRVAGGVVGTQYFGPGTRLLVL.

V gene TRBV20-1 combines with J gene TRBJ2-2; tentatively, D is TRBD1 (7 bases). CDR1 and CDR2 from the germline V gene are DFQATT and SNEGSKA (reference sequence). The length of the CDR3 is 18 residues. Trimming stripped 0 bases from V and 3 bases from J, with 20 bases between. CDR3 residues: CSARDSPGGQGYTGELFF. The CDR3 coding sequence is TGCAGTGCTAGAGACTCGCCAGGGGGGCAAGGCTACACCGGGGAGCTGTTTTTT.

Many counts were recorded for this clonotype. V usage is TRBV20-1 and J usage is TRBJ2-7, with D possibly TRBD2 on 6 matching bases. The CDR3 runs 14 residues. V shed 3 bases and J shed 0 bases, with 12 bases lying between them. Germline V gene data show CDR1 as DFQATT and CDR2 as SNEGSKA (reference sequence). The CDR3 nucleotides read TGCAGTGCTAGGGGGACTTGGAGCTCCTACGAGCAGTACTTC. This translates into CSARGTWSSYEQYF.

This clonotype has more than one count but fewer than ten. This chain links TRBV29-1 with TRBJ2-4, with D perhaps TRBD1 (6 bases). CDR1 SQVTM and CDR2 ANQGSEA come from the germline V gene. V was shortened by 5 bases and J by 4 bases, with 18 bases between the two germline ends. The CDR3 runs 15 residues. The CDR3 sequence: CSVYRDNLSKNIQYF. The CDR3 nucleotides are TGCAGCGTTTACCGGGACAACCTTTCTAAAAACATTCAGTACTTC.

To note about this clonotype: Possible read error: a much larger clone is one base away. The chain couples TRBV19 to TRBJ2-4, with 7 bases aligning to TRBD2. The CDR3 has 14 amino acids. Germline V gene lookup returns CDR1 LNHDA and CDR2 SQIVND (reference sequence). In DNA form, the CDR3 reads TGTGCCAGTGGGGAGGGCCGGAACAAAAACATTCAGTGCTTC. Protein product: CASGEGRNKNIQCF. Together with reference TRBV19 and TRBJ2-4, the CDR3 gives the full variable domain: DGGITQSPKYLFRKEGQNVTLSCEQNLNHDAMYWYRQDPGQGLRLIYYSQIVNDFQKGDIAEGYSVSREKKESFPLTVTSAQKNPTAFYLCASGEGRNKNIQCFGAGTRLSVL.

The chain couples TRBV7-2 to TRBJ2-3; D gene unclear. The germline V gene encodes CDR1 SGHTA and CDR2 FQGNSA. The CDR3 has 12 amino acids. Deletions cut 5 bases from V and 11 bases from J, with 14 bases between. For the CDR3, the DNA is TGTGCCAGCAGCCCCGTTTGGAATGAGCAGTATTTT. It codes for CASSPVWNEQYF.

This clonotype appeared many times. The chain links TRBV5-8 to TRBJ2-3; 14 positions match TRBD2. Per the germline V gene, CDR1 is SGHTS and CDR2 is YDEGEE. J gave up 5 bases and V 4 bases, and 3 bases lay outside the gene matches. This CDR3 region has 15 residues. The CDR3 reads CASSPGTSGGDTQYF. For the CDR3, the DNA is TGTGCCAGCAGCCCGGGGACTAGCGGGGGAGATACGCAGTATTTT.

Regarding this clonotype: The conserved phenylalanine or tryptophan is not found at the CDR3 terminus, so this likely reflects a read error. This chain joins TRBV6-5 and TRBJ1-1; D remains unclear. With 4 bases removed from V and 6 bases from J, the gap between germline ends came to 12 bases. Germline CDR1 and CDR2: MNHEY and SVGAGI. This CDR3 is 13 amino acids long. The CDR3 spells CASSSQLVAEAFL. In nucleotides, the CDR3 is TGTGCCAGCAGTTCACAGCTTGTCGCTGAAGCTTTCCTT.